Listed below are T cell receptor beta chains from one sample, sequenced in a study of blood T cell repertoires in COVID-19. Some clones are missing from TCRdb's copy, which holds only in-frame ones; the method was immunoSEQ multiplex PCR. The sample has 150,000 to 200,000 clones, around 82% seen once. Sequencing input: peripheral blood. Receptor source: a woman between 65 and 79 years old who had recovered from COVID-19. Both conserved end residues are part of each CDR3. D genes are given only for firm matches. The size field is filled for only some rows; it gives once, few, many or a size class.

d_gene	j_gene	v_gene	abundance	CDR3aa	CDR3nt
.	TRBJ1-6	TRBV28	few	CASSLNSPLHF	TGTGCCAGCAGCCTTAATTCACCCCTCCACTTT
TRBD1	TRBJ1-2	TRBV10-2	.	CASRGGTGGAIGPYGYTF	TGCGCCAGCAGGGGGGGGACAGGGGGCGCGATTGGGCCCTATGGCTACACCTTC
.	TRBJ2-3	TRBV29-1	.	CSVGALLTDTQYF	TGCAGCGTTGGCGCTCTTCTCACGGATACGCAGTATTTT
.	TRBJ2-2	TRBV7-2	.	CASSLAAVQRGELFF	TGTGCCAGCAGCTTAGCAGCGGTCCAACGGGGGGAGCTGTTTTTT
.	TRBJ2-7	TRBV4-2	.	CASSQGAGATYEQYF	TGTGCCAGCAGCCAAGGGGCAGGGGCCACCTACGAGCAGTACTTC
.	TRBJ1-2	TRBV7-2	.	CASSSNVPGSGGYTF	TGTGCCAGCAGCTCAAATGTTCCGGGGTCGGGCGGCTACACCTTC
.	TRBJ2-4	TRBV20-1	.	CSANSKNIQYF	TGCAGTGCGAACAGCAAAAACATTCAGTACTTC
.	TRBJ2-7	TRBV2	.	CASRGFGGPHEQYF	TGTGCCAGCAGAGGATTCGGGGGACCCCACGAGCAGTACTTC
.	TRBJ1-5	TRBV7-9	.	CASNNYGGQPQHF	TGTGCCAGCAACAACTACGGGGGTCAGCCCCAGCATTTT
.	TRBJ1-4	TRBV5-4	.	CASSGGGGRSEKLFF	TGTGCCAGCAGCGGCGGGGGGGGAAGAAGCGAAAAACTGTTTTTT
.	TRBJ2-3	TRBV19	.	CASSIGPEPDTQYF	TGTGCCAGTAGTATAGGGCCCGAACCAGATACGCAGTATTTT
.	TRBJ1-2	TRBV4-1	.	CASSQGPGDYGYTF	TGCGCCAGCAGCCAAGGTCCGGGGGACTATGGCTACACCTTC
.	TRBJ2-2	TRBV21-1	.	CASSRGLAGGPPGELFF	TGTGCCAGCAGCAGGGGACTAGCGGGAGGGCCCCCCGGGGAGCTGTTTTTT
.	TRBJ1-2	TRBV6-5	few	CAAGGNYGYTF	TGTGCCGCGGGGGGTAACTATGGCTACACCTTC
TRBD2	TRBJ2-1	TRBV7-2	.	CASSPPGLAGVGEQFF	TGTGCCAGCAGCCCCCCGGGACTAGCGGGAGTTGGCGAGCAGTTCTTC
.	TRBJ1-3	TRBV2	.	CASSRGIGNTIYF	TGTGCCAGCAGTCGGGGGATAGGAAACACCATATATTTT
TRBD1	TRBJ1-3	TRBV18	.	CASSDGTGRVGNTIYF	TGTGCCAGCTCGGATGGGACAGGCCGAGTTGGAAACACCATATATTTT
TRBD1	TRBJ1-2	TRBV18	.	CASSPTGGYGYTF	TGTGCCAGCTCACCTACAGGGGGCTATGGCTACACCTTC
TRBD2	TRBJ2-3	TRBV2	.	CASSGGRGGDTQYF	TGTGCCAGCAGTGGGGGCCGGGGGGGAGATACGCAGTATTTT
TRBD1	TRBJ2-2	TRBV7-7	few	CASSLDRGSGELFF	TGTGCTAGCAGCCTTGACAGGGGGAGCGGGGAGCTGTTTTTT
TRBD1	TRBJ1-1	TRBV7-9	.	CASSLADRGGTEAFF	TGTGCCAGCAGCTTAGCGGACAGGGGGGGAACTGAAGCTTTCTTT
TRBD1	TRBJ1-5	TRBV27	.	CASSLGVGGAAGPQHF	TGTGCCAGCAGTTTGGGGGTAGGGGGCGCCGCGGGACCCCAGCATTTT
TRBD1	TRBJ2-7	TRBV30	few	CAWKRDRPYEQYF	TGTGCCTGGAAACGGGACAGACCCTACGAGCAGTACTTC
.	TRBJ1-1	TRBV2	.	CASRLDSRTEAFF	TGTGCCAGCAGACTTGACAGCCGCACTGAAGCTTTCTTT
.	TRBJ1-2	TRBV7-9	.	CATQPLGYGYTF	TGTGCCACCCAGCCACTAGGGTATGGCTACACCTTC
TRBD1	TRBJ1-2	TRBV9	.	CASSPGQGGVYGYTF	TGTGCCAGCAGCCCGGGACAGGGAGGAGTCTATGGCTACACCTTC
TRBD1	TRBJ1-1	TRBV5-1	.	CASSQQGVRGNTEAFF	TGCGCCAGCAGCCAGCAGGGGGTTAGGGGGAACACTGAAGCTTTCTTT
TRBD2	TRBJ2-5	TRBV3-1/TRBV3-2	.	CASSQVGAGGPQETQYF	TGTGCCAGCAGCCAAGTTGGAGCGGGGGGCCCTCAAGAGACCCAGTACTTC
TRBD1	TRBJ2-2	TRBV5-1	.	CASSPGQVPGELFF	TGCGCCAGCAGCCCAGGACAGGTGCCCGGGGAGCTGTTTTTT